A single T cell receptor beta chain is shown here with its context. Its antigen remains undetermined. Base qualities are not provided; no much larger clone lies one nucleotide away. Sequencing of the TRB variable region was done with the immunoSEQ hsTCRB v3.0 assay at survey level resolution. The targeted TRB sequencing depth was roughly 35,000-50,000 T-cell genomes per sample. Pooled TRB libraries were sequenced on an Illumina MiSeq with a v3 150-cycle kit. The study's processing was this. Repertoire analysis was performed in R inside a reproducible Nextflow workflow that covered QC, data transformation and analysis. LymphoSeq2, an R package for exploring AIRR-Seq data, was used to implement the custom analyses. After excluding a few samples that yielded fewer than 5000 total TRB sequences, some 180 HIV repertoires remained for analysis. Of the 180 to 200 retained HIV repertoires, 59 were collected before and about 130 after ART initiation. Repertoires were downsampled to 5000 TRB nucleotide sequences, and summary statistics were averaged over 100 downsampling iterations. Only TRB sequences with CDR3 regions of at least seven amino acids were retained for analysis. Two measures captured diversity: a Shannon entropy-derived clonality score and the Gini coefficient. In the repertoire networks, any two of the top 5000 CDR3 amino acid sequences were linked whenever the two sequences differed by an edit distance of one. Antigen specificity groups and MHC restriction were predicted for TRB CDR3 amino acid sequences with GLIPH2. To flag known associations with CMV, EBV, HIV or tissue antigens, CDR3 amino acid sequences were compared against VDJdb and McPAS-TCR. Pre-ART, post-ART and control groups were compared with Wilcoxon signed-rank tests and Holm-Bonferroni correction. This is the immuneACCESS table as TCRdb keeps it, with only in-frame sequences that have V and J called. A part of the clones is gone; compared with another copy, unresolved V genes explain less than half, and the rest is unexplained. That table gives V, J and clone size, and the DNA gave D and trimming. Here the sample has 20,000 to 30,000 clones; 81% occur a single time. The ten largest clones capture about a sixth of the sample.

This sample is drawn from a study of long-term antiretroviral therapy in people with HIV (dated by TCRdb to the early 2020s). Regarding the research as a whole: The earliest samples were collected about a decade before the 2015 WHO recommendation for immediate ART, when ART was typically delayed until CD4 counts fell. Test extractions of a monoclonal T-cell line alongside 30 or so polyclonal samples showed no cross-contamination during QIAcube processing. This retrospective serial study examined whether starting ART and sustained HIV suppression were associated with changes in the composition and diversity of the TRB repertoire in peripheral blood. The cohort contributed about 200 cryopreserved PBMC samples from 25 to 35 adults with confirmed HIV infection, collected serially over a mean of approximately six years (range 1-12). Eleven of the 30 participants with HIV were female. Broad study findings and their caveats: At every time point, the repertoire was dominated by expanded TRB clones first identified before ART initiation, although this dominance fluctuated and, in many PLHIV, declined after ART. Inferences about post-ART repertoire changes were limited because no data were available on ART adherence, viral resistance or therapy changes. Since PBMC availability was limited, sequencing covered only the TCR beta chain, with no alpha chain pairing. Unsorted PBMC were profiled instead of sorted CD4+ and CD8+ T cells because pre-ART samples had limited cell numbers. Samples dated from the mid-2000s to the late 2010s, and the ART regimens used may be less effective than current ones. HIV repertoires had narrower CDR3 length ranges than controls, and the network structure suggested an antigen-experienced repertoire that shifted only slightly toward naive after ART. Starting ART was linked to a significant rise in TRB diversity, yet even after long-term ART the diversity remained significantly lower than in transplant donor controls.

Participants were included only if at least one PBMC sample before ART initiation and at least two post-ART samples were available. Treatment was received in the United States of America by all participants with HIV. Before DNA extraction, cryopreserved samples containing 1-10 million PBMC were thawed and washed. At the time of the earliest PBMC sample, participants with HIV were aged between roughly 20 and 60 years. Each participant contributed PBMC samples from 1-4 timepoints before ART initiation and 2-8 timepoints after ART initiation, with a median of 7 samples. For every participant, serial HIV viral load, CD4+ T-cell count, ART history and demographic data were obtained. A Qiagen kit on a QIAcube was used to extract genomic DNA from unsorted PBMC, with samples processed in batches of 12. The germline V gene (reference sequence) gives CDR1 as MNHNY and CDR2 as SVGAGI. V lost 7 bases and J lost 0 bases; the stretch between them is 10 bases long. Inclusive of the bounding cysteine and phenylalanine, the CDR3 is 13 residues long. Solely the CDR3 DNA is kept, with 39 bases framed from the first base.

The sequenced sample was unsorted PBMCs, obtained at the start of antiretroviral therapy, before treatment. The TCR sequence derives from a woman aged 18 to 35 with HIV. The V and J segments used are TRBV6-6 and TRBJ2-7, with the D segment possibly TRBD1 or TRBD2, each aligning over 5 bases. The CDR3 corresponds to CASMGRNSYEQYF. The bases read TGTGCCAGCATGGGACGGAACTCCTACGAGCAGTACTTC.